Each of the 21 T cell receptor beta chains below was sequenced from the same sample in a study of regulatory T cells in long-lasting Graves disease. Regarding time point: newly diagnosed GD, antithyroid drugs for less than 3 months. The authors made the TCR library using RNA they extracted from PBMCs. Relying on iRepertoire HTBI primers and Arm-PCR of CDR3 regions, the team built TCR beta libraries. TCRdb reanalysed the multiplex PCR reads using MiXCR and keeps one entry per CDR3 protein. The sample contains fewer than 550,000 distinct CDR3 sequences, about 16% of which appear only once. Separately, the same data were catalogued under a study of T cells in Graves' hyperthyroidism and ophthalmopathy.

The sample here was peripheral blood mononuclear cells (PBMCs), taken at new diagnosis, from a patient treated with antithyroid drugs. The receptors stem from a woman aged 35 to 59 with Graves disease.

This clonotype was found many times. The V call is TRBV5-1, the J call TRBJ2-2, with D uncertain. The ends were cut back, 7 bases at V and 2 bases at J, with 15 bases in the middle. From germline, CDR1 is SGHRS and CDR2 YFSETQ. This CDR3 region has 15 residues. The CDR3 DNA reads TGCGCCAGCCGACCAGGCCCTCTCAACACCGGGGAGCTGTTTTTT. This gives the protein CASRPGPLNTGELFF.

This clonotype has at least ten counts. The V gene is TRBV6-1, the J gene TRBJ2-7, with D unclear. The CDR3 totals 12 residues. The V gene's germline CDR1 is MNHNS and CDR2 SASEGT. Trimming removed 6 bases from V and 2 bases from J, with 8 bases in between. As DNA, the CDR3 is TGTGCCAGCAGAAGACAAACCTACGAGCAGTACTTC. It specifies CASRRQTYEQYF.

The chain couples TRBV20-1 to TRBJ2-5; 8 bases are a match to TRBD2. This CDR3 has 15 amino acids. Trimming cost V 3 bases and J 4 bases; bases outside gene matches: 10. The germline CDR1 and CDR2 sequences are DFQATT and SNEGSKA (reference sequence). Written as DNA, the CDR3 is TGCAGTGCTAGGACTGGACCGGGGGGGCCAGAGACCCAGTACTTC. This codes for CSARTGPGGPETQYF.

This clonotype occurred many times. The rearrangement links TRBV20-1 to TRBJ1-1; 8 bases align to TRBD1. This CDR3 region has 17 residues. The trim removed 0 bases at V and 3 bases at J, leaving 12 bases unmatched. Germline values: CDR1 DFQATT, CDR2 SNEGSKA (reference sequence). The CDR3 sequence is CSARDWGQETKDTEAFF. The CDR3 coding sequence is TGCAGTGCTAGAGATTGGGGACAGGAGACAAAGGACACTGAAGCTTTCTTT.

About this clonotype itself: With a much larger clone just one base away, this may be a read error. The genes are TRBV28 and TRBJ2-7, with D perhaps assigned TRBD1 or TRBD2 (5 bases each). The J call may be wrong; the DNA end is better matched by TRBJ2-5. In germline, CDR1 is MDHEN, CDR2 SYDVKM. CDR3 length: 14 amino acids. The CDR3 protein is CASSTPRGGGTQYF. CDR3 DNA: TGTGCCAGCAGTACCCCGAGGGGTGGCGGGACCCAGTACTTC.

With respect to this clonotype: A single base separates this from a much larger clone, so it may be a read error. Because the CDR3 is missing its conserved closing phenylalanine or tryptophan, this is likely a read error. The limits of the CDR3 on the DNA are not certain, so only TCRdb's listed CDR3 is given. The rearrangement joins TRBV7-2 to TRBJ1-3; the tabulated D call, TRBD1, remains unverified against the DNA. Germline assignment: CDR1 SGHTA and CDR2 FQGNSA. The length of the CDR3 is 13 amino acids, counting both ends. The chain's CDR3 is CASSRDSAPPKYS.

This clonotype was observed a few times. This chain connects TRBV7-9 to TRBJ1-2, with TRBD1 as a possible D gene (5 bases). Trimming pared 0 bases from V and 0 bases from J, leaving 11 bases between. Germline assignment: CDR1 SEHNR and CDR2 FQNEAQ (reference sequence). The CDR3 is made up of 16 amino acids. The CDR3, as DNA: TGTGCCAGCAGCTTAGCGGTCGCAGGGACTAACTATGGCTACACCTTC. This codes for CASSLAVAGTNYGYTF.

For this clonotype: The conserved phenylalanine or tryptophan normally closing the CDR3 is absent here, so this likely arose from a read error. CDR3 coding DNA: TGTGCCAGCAGTTTCCAAGTGAACACTGAAGCTTTCCTT. It translates to CASSFQVNTEAFL. This chain connects TRBV2 to TRBJ1-1; D call uncertain. The CDR3 covers 13 residues. The V end was cut by 5 bases, the J end by 0 bases, with 7 bases between. Germline CDR1 reads SNHLY; CDR2 reads FYNNEI.

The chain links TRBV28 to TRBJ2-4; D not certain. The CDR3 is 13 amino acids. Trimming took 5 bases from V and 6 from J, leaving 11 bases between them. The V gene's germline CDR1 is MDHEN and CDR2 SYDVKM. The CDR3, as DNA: TGTGCCAGCAGTCGTCCATCCGGAAACATTCAGTACTTC. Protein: CASSRPSGNIQYF. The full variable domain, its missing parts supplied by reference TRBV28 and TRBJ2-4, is DVKVTQSSRYLVKRTGEKVFLECVQDMDHENMFWYRQDPGLGLRLIYFSYDVKMKEKGDIPEGYSVSREKKERFSLILESASTNQTSMYLCASSRPSGNIQYFGAGTRLSVL.

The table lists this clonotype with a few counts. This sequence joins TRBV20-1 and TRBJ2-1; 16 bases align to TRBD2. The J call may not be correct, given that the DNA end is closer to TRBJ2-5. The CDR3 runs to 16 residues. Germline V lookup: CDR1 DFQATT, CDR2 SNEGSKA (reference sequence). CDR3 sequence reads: CSASGTSGGAGETQYF. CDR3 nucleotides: TGCAGTGCTAGCGGGACTAGCGGGGGGGCCGGGGAGACCCAGTACTTC.

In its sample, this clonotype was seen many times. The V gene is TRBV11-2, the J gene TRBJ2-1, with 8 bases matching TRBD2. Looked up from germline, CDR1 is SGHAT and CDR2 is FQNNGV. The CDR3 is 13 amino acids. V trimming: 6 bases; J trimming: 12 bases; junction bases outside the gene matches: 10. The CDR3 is CASRLNQGLAQFF. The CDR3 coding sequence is TGTGCCAGCAGACTCAACCAAGGACTAGCGCAGTTCTTC.

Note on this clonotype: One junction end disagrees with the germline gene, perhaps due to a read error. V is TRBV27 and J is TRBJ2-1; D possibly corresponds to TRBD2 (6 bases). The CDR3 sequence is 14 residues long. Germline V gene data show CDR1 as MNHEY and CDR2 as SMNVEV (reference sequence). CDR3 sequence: CASSPLSGRGEHNF. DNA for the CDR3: TGTGCCAGCAGTCCCCTAAGCGGGCGAGGTGAGCACAACTTC.

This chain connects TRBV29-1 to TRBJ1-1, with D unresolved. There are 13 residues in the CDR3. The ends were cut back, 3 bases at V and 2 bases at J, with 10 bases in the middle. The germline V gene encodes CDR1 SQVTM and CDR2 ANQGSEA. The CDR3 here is CSVDWEINTEAFF. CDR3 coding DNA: TGCAGCGTTGACTGGGAGATAAACACTGAAGCTTTCTTT.

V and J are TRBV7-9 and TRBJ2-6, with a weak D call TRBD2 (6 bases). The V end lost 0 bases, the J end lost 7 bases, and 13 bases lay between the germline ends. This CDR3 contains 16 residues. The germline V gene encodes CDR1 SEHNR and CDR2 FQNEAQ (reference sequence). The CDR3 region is CASSLASGGFANVLTF. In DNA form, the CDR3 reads TGTGCCAGCAGCTTAGCGAGTGGGGGGTTTGCCAACGTCCTGACTTTC.

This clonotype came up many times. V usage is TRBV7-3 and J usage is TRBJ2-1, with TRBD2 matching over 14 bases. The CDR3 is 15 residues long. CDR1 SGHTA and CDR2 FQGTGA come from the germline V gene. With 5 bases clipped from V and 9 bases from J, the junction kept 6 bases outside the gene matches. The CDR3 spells CASSATGLAGVEQFF. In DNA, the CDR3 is TGTGCCAGCAGCGCCACGGGACTAGCGGGGGTTGAGCAGTTCTTC. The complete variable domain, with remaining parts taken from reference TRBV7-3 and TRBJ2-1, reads GAGVSQTPSNKVTEKGKYVELRCDPISGHTALYWYRQSLGQGPEFLIYFQGTGAADDSGLPNDRFFAVRPEGSVSTLKIQRTERGDSAVYLCASSATGLAGVEQFFGPGTRLTVL.

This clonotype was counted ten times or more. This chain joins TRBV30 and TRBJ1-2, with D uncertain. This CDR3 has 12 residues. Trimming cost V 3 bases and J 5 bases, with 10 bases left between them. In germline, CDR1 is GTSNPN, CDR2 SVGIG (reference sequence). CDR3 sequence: CAWRVGVYGYTF. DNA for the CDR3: TGTGCCTGGAGGGTCGGGGTTTATGGCTACACCTTC. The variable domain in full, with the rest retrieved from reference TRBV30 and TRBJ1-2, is SQTIHQWPATLVQPVGSPLSLECTVEGTSNPNLYWYRQAAGRGLQLLFYSVGIGQISSEVPQNLSASRPQDRQFILSSKKLLLSDSGFYLCAWRVGVYGYTFGSGTRLTVV.

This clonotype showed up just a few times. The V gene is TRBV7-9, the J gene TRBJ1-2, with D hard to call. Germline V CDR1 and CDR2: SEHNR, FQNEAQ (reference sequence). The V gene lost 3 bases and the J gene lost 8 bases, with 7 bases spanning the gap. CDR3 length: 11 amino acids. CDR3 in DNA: TGTGCCAGCAGCTTTGAAGCGGGCTACACCTTC. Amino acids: CASSFEAGYTF.

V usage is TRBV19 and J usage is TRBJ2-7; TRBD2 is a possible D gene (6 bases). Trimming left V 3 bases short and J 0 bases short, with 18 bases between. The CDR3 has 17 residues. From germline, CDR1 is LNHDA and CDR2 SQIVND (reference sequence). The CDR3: CASSIRGGVPASYEQYF. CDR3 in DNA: TGTGCCAGTAGTATTAGGGGCGGGGTACCAGCCTCCTACGAGCAGTACTTC.

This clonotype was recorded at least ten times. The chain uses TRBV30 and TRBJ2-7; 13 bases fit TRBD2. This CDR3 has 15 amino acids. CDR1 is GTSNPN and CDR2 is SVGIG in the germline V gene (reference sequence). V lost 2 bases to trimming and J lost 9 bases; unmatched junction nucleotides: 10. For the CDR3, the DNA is TGTGCCTGGAGTCCCAGGACTAGCGGGGGTTTGGGGCAGTACTTC. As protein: CAWSPRTSGGLGQYF.

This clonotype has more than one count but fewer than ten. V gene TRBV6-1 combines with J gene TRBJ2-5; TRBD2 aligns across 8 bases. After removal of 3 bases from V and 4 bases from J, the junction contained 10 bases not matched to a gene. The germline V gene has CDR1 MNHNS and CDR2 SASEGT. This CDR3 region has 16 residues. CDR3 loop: CASSEAGGGIGETQYF. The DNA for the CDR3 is TGTGCCAGCAGTGAGGCGGGGGGAGGAATAGGAGAGACCCAGTACTTC.

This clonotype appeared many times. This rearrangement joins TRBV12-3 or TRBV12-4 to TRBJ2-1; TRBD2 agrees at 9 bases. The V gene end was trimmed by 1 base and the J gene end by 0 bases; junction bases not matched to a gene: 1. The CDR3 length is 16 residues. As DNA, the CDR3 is TGTGCCAGCAGTTTAGGACTAGCGGTCTCCTACAATGAGCAGTTCTTC. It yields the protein CASSLGLAVSYNEQFF.